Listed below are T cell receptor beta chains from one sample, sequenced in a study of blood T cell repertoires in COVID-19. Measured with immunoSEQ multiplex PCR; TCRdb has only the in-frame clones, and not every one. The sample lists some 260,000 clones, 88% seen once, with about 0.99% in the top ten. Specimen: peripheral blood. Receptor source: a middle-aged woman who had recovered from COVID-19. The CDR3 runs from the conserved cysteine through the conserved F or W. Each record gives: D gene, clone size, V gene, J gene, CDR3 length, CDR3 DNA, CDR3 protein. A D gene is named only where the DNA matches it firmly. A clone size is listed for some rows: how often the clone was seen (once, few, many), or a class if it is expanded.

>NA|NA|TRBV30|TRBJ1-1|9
TGTGCCTCAAGCCCAGGGACATCCTTT
CASSPGTSF
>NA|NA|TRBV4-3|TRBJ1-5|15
TGCGCCAGCAGCCAAGATTGGGCAGGCCATCAGCCCCAGCATTTT
CASSQDWAGHQPQHF
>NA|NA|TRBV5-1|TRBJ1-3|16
TGCGCCAGCAGCATGCAGGGTTTATTGGCTGGAAACACCATATATTTT
CASSMQGLLAGNTIYF
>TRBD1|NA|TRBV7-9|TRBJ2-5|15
TGTGCCAGCAGCCCTGGACAGGGCTTGGTTGAGACCCAGTACTTC
CASSPGQGLVETQYF
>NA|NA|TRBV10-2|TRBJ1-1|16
TGCGCCAGCAGTGAGTCGCCAGACCGGGGGAACACTGAAGCTTTCTTT
CASSESPDRGNTEAFF
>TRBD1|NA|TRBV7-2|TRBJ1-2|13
TGTGCCAGCAGCGGACAGGGGGCGGGTGGCTACACCTTC
CASSGQGAGGYTF
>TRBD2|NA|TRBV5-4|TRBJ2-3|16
TGTGCCAGCAGCCCCGGACTAGCGGGGCACACAGATACGCAGTATTTT
CASSPGLAGHTDTQYF
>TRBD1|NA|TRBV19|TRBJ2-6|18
TGTGCCAGTAGCCCCCCGGGACAGGGACTCCCTGGGGCCAACGTCCTGACTTTC
CASSPPGQGLPGANVLTF
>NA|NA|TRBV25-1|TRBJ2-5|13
TGTGCCAGCAGCCCGGGGTCCCCAGAGACCCAGTACTTC
CASSPGSPETQYF
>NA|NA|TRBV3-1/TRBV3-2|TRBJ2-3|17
TGTGCCAGCAGCCAAGATGGCCCCAACGATAGCACAGATACGCAGTATTTT
CASSQDGPNDSTDTQYF
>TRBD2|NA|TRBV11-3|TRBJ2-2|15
TGTGCCAGCAGCTTAGAACGGGGGGGCACCGGGGAGCTGTTTTTT
CASSLERGGTGELFF
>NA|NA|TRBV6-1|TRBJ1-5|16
TGTGCCAGCAGTGAATGGGTCAGGGCCCCCAATCAGCCCCAGCATTTT
CASSEWVRAPNQPQHF
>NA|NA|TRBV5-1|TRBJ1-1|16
TGCGCCAGCAGCTTGGGGCGGGGGACCCCCAACACTGAAGCTTTCTTT
CASSLGRGTPNTEAFF
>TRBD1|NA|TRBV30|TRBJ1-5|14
TGTGCCTGGAGGACAGGGAGAAGCAATCAGCCCCAGCATTTT
CAWRTGRSNQPQHF
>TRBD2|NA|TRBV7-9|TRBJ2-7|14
TGTGCCAGCACCCCCCGGGGAGGGTTCTACGAGCAGTACTTC
CASTPRGGFYEQYF
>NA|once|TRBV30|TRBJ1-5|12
TGTGCCTGTGGGGCAGGGGATCAGCCCCAGCATTTT
CACGAGDQPQHF
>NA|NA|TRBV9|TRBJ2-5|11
TGTGCCAGCAGCTCAGGGGTTTCCCAGTACTTC
CASSSGVSQYF
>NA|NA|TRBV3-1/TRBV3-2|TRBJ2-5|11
TGTGCCAGCAGCCTCGGGGAGACCCAGTACTTC
CASSLGETQYF
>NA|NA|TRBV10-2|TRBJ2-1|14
TGCGCCAGCACCCCGGACAGCTCCTACAATGAGCAGTTCTTC
CASTPDSSYNEQFF
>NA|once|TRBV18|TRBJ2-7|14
TGTGCCAGCTCACCAAGGCGGCAAGCGACTTTGCAGTACTTC
CASSPRRQATLQYF
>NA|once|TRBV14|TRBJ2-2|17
TGTGCCAGCAGCCACCACGGGGGGACAGGGAACACCGGGGAGCTGTTTTTT
CASSHHGGTGNTGELFF
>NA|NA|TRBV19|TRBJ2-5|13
TGTGCCACCCGGGCGGGAACTCAAGAGACCCAGTACTTC
CATRAGTQETQYF
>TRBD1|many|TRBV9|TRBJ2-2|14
TGTGCCAGCAGCCGAGGGACAGGAACCGGGGAGCTGTTTTTT
CASSRGTGTGELFF
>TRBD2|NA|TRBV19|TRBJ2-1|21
TGTGCCAGTAGTATAGTTCCCCCAGGACTAGCGGGAGGGAACCCCTACAATGAGCAGTTCTTC
CASSIVPPGLAGGNPYNEQFF
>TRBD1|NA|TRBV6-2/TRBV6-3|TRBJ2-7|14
TGTGCCAGCAGCCTCAGACAGGGGACCTACGAGCAGTACTTC
CASSLRQGTYEQYF
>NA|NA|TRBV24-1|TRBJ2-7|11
TGTGCCACCAGCCACAACTACGAGCAGTACTTC
CATSHNYEQYF
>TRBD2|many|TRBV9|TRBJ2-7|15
TGTGCCAGCAGCGTTACCGCGGGAGGGGGCTACGAGCAGTACTTC
CASSVTAGGGYEQYF
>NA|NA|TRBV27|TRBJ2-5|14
TGTGCCAGCAGTTTCATAGCGAGGGAAGAGACCCAGTACTTC
CASSFIAREETQYF
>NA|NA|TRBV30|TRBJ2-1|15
TGTGCCTGGAGTTGGGCGAACCCCTCCTACAATGAGCAGTTCTTC
CAWSWANPSYNEQFF
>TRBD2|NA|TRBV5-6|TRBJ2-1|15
TGTGCCAGCAGCTTGCCAGCGGGAGGGTACAATGAGCAGTTCTTC
CASSLPAGGYNEQFF
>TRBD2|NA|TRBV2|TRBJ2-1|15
TGTGCCAGCAGTGAACAGACTAGCGGGGCCAATGAGCAGTTCTTC
CASSEQTSGANEQFF
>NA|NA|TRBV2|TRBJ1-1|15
TGTGCCAGCAGGGGTAGGGATGTACGGGGACATGAAGCTTTCTTT
CASRGRDVRGHEAFF
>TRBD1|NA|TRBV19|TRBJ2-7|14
TGTGCCAGTAGCCCTCGGACAGGGGGCTACGAGCAGTACTTC
CASSPRTGGYEQYF
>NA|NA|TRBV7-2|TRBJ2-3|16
TGTGCCAGCAGCCGCTGGGCTAGCGAGGTGACAGATACGCAGTATTTT
CASSRWASEVTDTQYF
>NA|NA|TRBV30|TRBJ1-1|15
TGTGCCTGGGCCATCGGGGGGCCCTTGAACACTGAAGCTTTCTTT
CAWAIGGPLNTEAFF
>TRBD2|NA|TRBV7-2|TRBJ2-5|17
TGTGCCAGCAGCCCCCCATCCGGGACTAGCGGGAGGGAGACCCAGTACTTC
CASSPPSGTSGRETQYF
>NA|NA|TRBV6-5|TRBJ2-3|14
TGTGCCACCCGACAGTCTCGAGGCACAGATACGCAGTATTTT
CATRQSRGTDTQYF